The 18 T cell receptor beta chains listed next were all sequenced from one sample in a study of cytomegalovirus exposure and HLA in healthy donors. In the PCR, 60 Vbeta and 13 Jbeta primers were used. Measured with immunoSEQ multiplex PCR; TCRdb has only the in-frame clones, and not every one. The repertoire table contains tens of thousands of clones. The sequenced sample consisted of PBMCs. Source of these receptors: a young man in good health and CMV-seronegative.

V and J are TRBV5-6 and TRBJ1-2; D is unclear. Germline loops: CDR1 SGHDT, CDR2 YYEEEE. The CDR3 contains 14 residues. Trimming stripped 1 base from V and 8 bases from J, with 15 bases between. CDR3 sequence reads: CASSLRDIALGYTF. In DNA form, the CDR3 reads TGTGCCAGCAGCTTGCGGGATATTGCTTTAGGCTACACCTTC.

The V and J genes are TRBV7-9 and TRBJ1-4; no firm D call. The V gene's germline CDR1 is SEHNR and CDR2 FQNEAQ (reference sequence). The V end was cut by 5 bases, the J end by 6 bases, with 7 bases between. The CDR3 consists of 12 residues. The CDR3 DNA reads TGTGCCAGCAGCGAGTTGGATGAAAAACTGTTTTTT. Its translation: CASSELDEKLFF.

Concerning this clone: A read error may account for a junction end that differs from germline. The rearrangement uses TRBV27 and TRBJ1-5; D ambiguous. This CDR3 is built from 15 residues. Germline CDR1 reads MNHEY; CDR2 reads SMNVEV (reference sequence). CDR3: CASKITNYSNQHQHF. CDR3 nucleotides: TGTGCCAGCAAGATCACAAATTATAGCAATCAGCACCAGCATTTT.

The J gene is TRBJ1-1, the V gene TRBV15; D unclear. Germline assignment: CDR1 LNHNV and CDR2 YYDKDF (reference sequence). Trimming pared 1 base from V and 4 bases from J, leaving 7 bases between. The CDR3 has 13 amino acids. In nucleotides, the CDR3 is TGTGCCACCAGCAGAGGGAGGCTCACTGAAGCTTTCTTT. This codes for CATSRGRLTEAFF.

The gene calls are TRBV27 and TRBJ1-6, with D uncertain. Germline V CDR1 and CDR2: MNHEY, SMNVEV (reference sequence). The CDR3 contains 12 residues. V was cut by 5 bases and J by 13 bases, with 12 bases left in between. The CDR3 region has the DNA TGTGCCAGCAGTCAAACAAACCTCCCCCTCCACTTT. As protein: CASSQTNLPLHF.

V is TRBV19 and J is TRBJ2-2; D might be TRBD2 (7 bases). The germline V gene has CDR1 LNHDA and CDR2 SQIVND (reference sequence). The V end lost 10 bases, the J end lost 3 bases, and 18 bases lay between the germline ends. The CDR3 has 15 amino acids. The CDR3 spells CATRGASAYTGELFF. CDR3 bases: TGTGCCACTCGGGGGGCTAGCGCCTACACCGGGGAGCTGTTTTTT.

This chain joins TRBV6-6 and TRBJ2-7; 8 positions agree with TRBD2. The germline V gene has CDR1 MNHNY and CDR2 SVGAGI (reference sequence). This CDR3 comprises 15 residues. Trimming took 4 bases from V and 4 from J; bases not matched to a gene: 9. CDR3 sequence reads: CASSSREGGEYEQYF. The CDR3 nucleotides are TGTGCCAGCAGTTCCCGGGAGGGGGGGGAATACGAGCAGTACTTC.

The chain is built from TRBV2 and TRBJ2-4; 9 nucleotides line up with TRBD1. The V segment lost 6 bases and the J segment 5 bases; nucleotides outside the gene matches: 14. The CDR3 consists of 17 residues. Looked up from germline, CDR1 is SNHLY and CDR2 is FYNNEI. CDR3 residues: CASSAGTGKPRENIQYF. CDR3 nucleotide sequence: TGTGCCAGCAGCGCCGGGACAGGGAAACCCCGGGAAAACATTCAGTACTTC.

The CDR3 spells CASRPDIGPNTEAFF. In nucleotides, the CDR3 is TGTGCCAGCAGACCCGACATCGGTCCGAACACTGAAGCTTTCTTT. The chain employs TRBV6-4 and TRBJ1-1, with D hard to call. The CDR3 runs to 15 residues. Trimming stripped 6 bases from V and 1 base from J, with 15 bases between. Germline CDR1 MRHNA, CDR2 SNTAGT.

This rearrangement joins TRBV4-1 to TRBJ2-4; 12 bases are shared with TRBD2. This CDR3 spans 15 amino acids. The germline V gene encodes CDR1 MGHRA and CDR2 YSYEKL. The junction had 6 bases not matched to a gene; V was cut back by 4 bases and J by 8 bases. CDR3 coding DNA: TGCGCCAGCAGCCCGACTAGCGGGAGTTTGGACATTCAGTACTTC. Protein product: CASSPTSGSLDIQYF.

The V gene is TRBV9, the J gene TRBJ2-1; 9 nucleotides agree with TRBD2. CDR3 length equals 16 residues. Germline lookup yields CDR1 SGDLS and CDR2 YYNGEE. V gave up 0 bases and J gave up 4 bases; unmatched junction bases: 5. The CDR3 sequence is CASSVDGLAGYNEQFF. The CDR3 DNA follows: TGTGCCAGCAGCGTAGACGGTCTAGCGGGATACAATGAGCAGTTCTTC.

The chain recombines TRBV4-3 with TRBJ2-7, with D possibly matching TRBD2 (7 bases). Between the trimmed V and J ends, which lost 0 bases and 6 bases, there was a span of 9 bases. Germline V gene lookup returns CDR1 LGHNA and CDR2 YSLEER. The CDR3 totals 13 residues. The CDR3 nucleotides are TGCGCCAGCAGCCAAGACGGGGGGCTCGAGCAGTACTTC. Residues: CASSQDGGLEQYF.

The chain has TRBV9 and TRBJ2-5; 8 bases fit TRBD2. CDR3 length: 16 amino acids. V gave up 2 bases and J gave up 4 bases; unmatched junction bases: 10. The V gene's germline CDR1 is SGDLS and CDR2 YYNGEE. The CDR3, as DNA: TGTGCCAGCAGCGTTAGCGGACTAGCCCCGTTAGAGACCCAGTACTTC. This translates into CASSVSGLAPLETQYF.

J is TRBJ2-7 and V is TRBV10-2; tentative D call: TRBD2 (6 bases). This CDR3 comprises 13 residues. Germline CDR1 WSHSY, CDR2 SAAADI. Trimming took 5 bases from V and 4 from J, leaving 12 bases between them. CDR3 sequence reads: CASSYGGRYEQYF. The CDR3, as DNA: TGCGCCAGCAGTTATGGTGGGAGGTACGAGCAGTACTTC.

The rearrangement uses TRBV29-1 and TRBJ1-2; TRBD1 aligns across 9 bases. V lost 7 bases to trimming and J lost 9 bases; unmatched junction nucleotides: 9. The CDR3 length is 12 residues. The V gene's germline CDR1 is SQVTM and CDR2 ANQGSEA. Here the CDR3 reads CSARGDRDSYTF. The CDR3 DNA reads TGCAGCGCCCGAGGGGACAGGGACAGCTACACCTTC.

Frequency places this clone as medium-sized. The chain joins TRBV6-5 to TRBJ2-7; D unclear. Germline values: CDR1 MNHEY, CDR2 SVGAGI. The CDR3 length is 15 residues. V lost 0 bases to trimming and J lost 3 bases, with 12 bases between them. CDR3 in amino acids: CASSYSSGQDYEQYF. The CDR3 coding sequence is TGTGCCAGCAGTTACTCGAGTGGCCAGGACTACGAGCAGTACTTC.

V is TRBV4-3 and J is TRBJ1-1; unclear D gene. Germline assignment: CDR1 LGHNA and CDR2 YSLEER. This CDR3 has 14 residues. Trimming left V 1 base short and J 7 bases short, with 13 bases between. The CDR3 sequence: CASSQVEGIGEAFF. In nucleotides, the CDR3 is TGCGCCAGCAGCCAAGTCGAGGGAATCGGTGAAGCTTTCTTT.

The rearrangement links TRBV6-1 to TRBJ1-2; D not resolved. Per the germline V gene, CDR1 is MNHNS and CDR2 is SASEGT. The CDR3 length is 15 residues. V lost 5 bases to trimming and J lost 1 base, with 14 bases between them. The CDR3 protein is CASSRPGSLNYGYTF. CDR3 DNA: TGTGCCAGCAGTCGACCAGGATCCCTTAACTATGGCTACACCTTC.